The 17 T cell receptor beta chains in this list originate from one sample, sequenced in a study of T-cell reconstitution after alpha-beta-depleted transplantation in children. For TCRbeta, the library was prepared with unique molecular identifiers. MiXCR, run by TCRdb on the PCR reads, gives a single entry per CDR3 protein. The sample consists of under 150,000 distinct CDR3 sequences, roughly 9% of them appearing once. Sample: PBMCs, mostly from graft donor cells, taken 180 days after TCRalphabeta/CD19-depleted stem cell transplant. These receptor sequences come from a girl less than two years old who had a stem cell transplant for combined immunodeficiency, so the T cells may come from the graft donor.

The CDR3 DNA follows: TGCAGTGCTAGCCAGGGACTAGCGGGACTCTACGAGCAGTACTTC. This sequence encodes CSASQGLAGLYEQYF. The chain links TRBV20-1 to TRBJ2-7; 13 nucleotides line up with TRBD2. Germline V lookup: CDR1 DFQATT, CDR2 SNEGSKA (reference sequence). The CDR3 contains 15 residues. The V segment lost 3 bases and the J segment 3 bases; nucleotides outside the gene matches: 5.

This chain uses TRBV9 with TRBJ1-3; 10 bases are shared with TRBD1. This CDR3 contains 17 residues. V shed 4 bases, J shed 0 bases, and the junction held 7 bases outside the gene matches. The germline CDR1 and CDR2 sequences are SGDLS and YYNGEE. The CDR3 reads CASSSGQGPISGNTIYF. The CDR3 DNA reads as TGTGCCAGCAGCTCGGGACAGGGGCCTATCTCTGGAAACACCATATATTTT.

The gene calls are TRBV15 and TRBJ2-2; D may match TRBD1 or TRBD2 (5 bases each). The ends were cut back, 5 bases at V and 7 bases at J, with 17 bases in the middle. Germline loops: CDR1 LNHNV, CDR2 YYDKDF (reference sequence). The CDR3 extends over 15 amino acids. The CDR3 region is CATSAGPSLVGELFF. The CDR3 DNA reads TGTGCCACCAGCGCAGGGCCTAGCTTGGTCGGGGAGCTGTTTTTT. Based on the CDR3 plus reference TRBV15 and TRBJ2-2, the full variable domain is DAMVIQNPRYQVTQFGKPVTLSCSQTLNHNVMYWYQQKSSQAPKLLFHYYDKDFNNEADTPDNFQSRRPNTSFCFLDIRSPGLGDTAMYLCATSAGPSLVGELFFGEGSRLTVL.

The J gene is TRBJ2-2, the V gene TRBV20-1; tentative D call: TRBD1 (6 bases). Looked up from germline, CDR1 is DFQATT and CDR2 is SNEGSKA (reference sequence). The germline V and J ends were trimmed by 4 bases and 4 bases, with 28 bases remaining between them. The CDR3 sequence is 19 residues long. CDR3 sequence reads: CSATSSLRAGAMSTGELFF. The CDR3 DNA follows: TGCAGTGCTACCAGTTCCCTCCGGGCAGGGGCGATGAGCACCGGGGAGCTGTTTTTT.

This clonotype occurred many times. The chain joins TRBV5-1 to TRBJ2-7; 9 nucleotides match TRBD2. Trimming cost V 2 bases and J 2 bases; bases outside gene matches: 5. Germline CDR1 reads SGHRS; CDR2 reads YFSETQ. The CDR3 extends over 15 amino acids. CDR3 sequence (DNA): TGCGCCAGCAGCTTTGGGGCGGGAGGGCCCTACGAGCAGTACTTC. Translated, it gives CASSFGAGGPYEQYF.

This clonotype was detected only a few times. This chain links TRBV6-2 or TRBV6-3 with TRBJ2-5; D uncertain. The CDR3 contains 17 residues. The V end lost 0 bases, the J end lost 3 bases, and 17 bases lay between the germline ends. The germline V gene encodes CDR1 MNHEY and CDR2 SVGEGT. CDR3 DNA sequence: TGTGCCAGCAGTTACTCGAGTAGCTTCCTCGAAGAAGAGACCCAGTACTTC. This encodes CASSYSSSFLEEETQYF.

This clonotype occurred a few times. V usage is TRBV7-2 and J usage is TRBJ2-5, with D maybe TRBD1 (6 bases). V was shortened by 2 bases and J by 2 bases, with 9 bases between the two germline ends. The CDR3 totals 14 residues. From germline, CDR1 is SGHTA and CDR2 FQGNSA. The CDR3 loop reads CASSLNTGQETQYF. The CDR3 DNA sequence: TGTGCCAGCAGCTTAAATACAGGGCAAGAGACCCAGTACTTC. The full variable domain, rest sourced from reference TRBV7-2 and TRBJ2-5, is GAGVSQSPSNKVTEKGKDVELRCDPISGHTALYWYRQSLGQGLEFLIYFQGNSAPDKSGLPSDRFSAERTGGSVSTLTIQRTQQEDSAVYLCASSLNTGQETQYFGPGTRLLVL.

The CDR3 region is CASSLDPTGNEAFF. CDR3 in DNA: TGTGCCAGCAGCTTAGACCCGACAGGCAATGAAGCTTTCTTT. The V and J genes are TRBV7-2 and TRBJ1-1, with a tentative D call TRBD1 (6 bases). Germline V gene data show CDR1 as SGHTA and CDR2 as FQGNSA. This CDR3 has 14 amino acids. Trimming stripped 1 base from V and 7 bases from J, with 13 bases between.

J is TRBJ2-3 and V is TRBV19; TRBD2 matches at 11 bases. Germline CDR1 reads LNHDA; CDR2 reads SQIVND (reference sequence). V shed 3 bases and J 5 bases; nucleotides not matched to a gene: 7. The CDR3 length is 16 residues. CDR3 in DNA: TGTGCCAGTAGTATGTCGTCTAGCGGGGGGCGAGATACGCAGTATTTT. This translates into CASSMSSSGGRDTQYF.

V is TRBV12-3 or TRBV12-4 and J is TRBJ2-5, with TRBD1 as a possible D gene (5 bases). Trimming removed 8 bases from V and 5 bases from J, with 15 bases in between. This CDR3 is built from 13 residues. The CDR3 bases are TGTGCCAGCGGCCATGGGGCCCTGGAGACCCAGTACTTC. The encoded protein is CASGHGALETQYF.

This clonotype has only a few counts. The chain carries TRBV6-5 and TRBJ1-2, with D maybe TRBD1 (6 bases). The CDR3 runs 16 residues. V was shortened by 6 bases and J by 6 bases, with 23 bases between the two germline ends. Germline-derived CDR1 and CDR2 are MNHEY and SVGAGI. As DNA, the CDR3 is TGTGCCAGCAGAACCACGGACAGCTACTATGCGAATGGCTACACCTTC. Amino acids: CASRTTDSYYANGYTF.

This chain links TRBV12-3 or TRBV12-4 with TRBJ2-7, with D tentatively TRBD1 or TRBD2 (5 bases each). The CDR3 is made up of 18 amino acids. With 3 bases removed from V and 0 bases from J, the gap between germline ends came to 21 bases. This CDR3 is CASSFVLGRDPSSYEQYF. In nucleotides, the CDR3 is TGTGCCAGCAGTTTTGTGTTGGGCCGGGACCCGAGCTCCTACGAGCAGTACTTC.

This clonotype has just a few counts. V usage is TRBV7-2 and J usage is TRBJ2-7; D not resolved. Germline CDR1 is SGHTA and CDR2 is FQGNSA. The CDR3 length is 12 residues. V shed 1 base and J shed 2 bases, with 3 bases lying between them. In DNA, the CDR3 is TGTGCCAGCAGCTTAGACGCCTACGAGCAGTACTTC. The encoded protein is CASSLDAYEQYF.

The J gene is TRBJ2-3, the V gene TRBV20-1; TRBD2 agrees at 9 bases. The CDR3 totals 16 residues. V shed 0 bases and J 1 base; nucleotides not matched to a gene: 5. Looked up from germline, CDR1 is DFQATT and CDR2 is SNEGSKA (reference sequence). The CDR3, as DNA: TGCAGTGCTAGAGATAGCGGGGGCTGGGGCACAGATACGCAGTATTTT. Translating it yields CSARDSGGWGTDTQYF.

This clonotype was seen a handful of times. This chain uses TRBV6-5 with TRBJ1-3; 7 bases fit TRBD1. The V segment lost 4 bases and the J segment 0 bases; nucleotides outside the gene matches: 6. This CDR3 spans 16 amino acids. Germline CDR1 reads MNHEY; CDR2 reads SVGAGI. The CDR3, as DNA: TGTGCCAGCAGTTGGGGGACAGTTGGCTCTGGAAACACCATATATTTT. Translating gives CASSWGTVGSGNTIYF.

The CDR3 coding sequence is TGTGCCAGCAGCTTAGAGGGGCAGACGAATGAGCAGTTCTTC. This encodes CASSLEGQTNEQFF. The chain has TRBV7-2 and TRBJ2-1, with D perhaps TRBD1 (5 bases). The V and J ends lost 1 base and 7 bases respectively, with 11 bases between them. CDR3 length equals 14 residues. Germline V gene sequence: CDR1 SGHTA, CDR2 FQGNSA.

The V gene is TRBV19, the J gene TRBJ2-5; TRBD2 matches 9 bases. Germline trimming cut 5 bases from V and 0 bases from J; bases unmatched to any gene: 7. Germline CDR1 LNHDA, CDR2 SQIVND (reference sequence). CDR3 length: 16 amino acids. CDR3 protein: CASSSRLAGDQETQYF. CDR3 bases: TGTGCCAGTAGTTCGCGGTTAGCGGGGGACCAAGAGACCCAGTACTTC.